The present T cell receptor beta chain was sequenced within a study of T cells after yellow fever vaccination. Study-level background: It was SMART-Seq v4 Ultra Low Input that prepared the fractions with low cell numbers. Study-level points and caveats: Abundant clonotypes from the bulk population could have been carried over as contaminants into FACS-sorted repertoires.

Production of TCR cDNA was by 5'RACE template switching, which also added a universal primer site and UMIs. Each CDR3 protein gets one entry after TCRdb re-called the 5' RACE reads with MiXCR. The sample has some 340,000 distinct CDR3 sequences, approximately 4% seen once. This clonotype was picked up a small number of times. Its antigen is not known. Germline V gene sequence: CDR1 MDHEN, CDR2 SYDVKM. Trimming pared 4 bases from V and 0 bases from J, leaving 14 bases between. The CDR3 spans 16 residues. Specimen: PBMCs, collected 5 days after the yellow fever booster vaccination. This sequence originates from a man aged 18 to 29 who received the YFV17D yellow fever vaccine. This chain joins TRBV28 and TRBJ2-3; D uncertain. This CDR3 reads CASSSWLSASTDTQYF. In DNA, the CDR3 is TGTGCCAGCAGTTCGTGGTTATCCGCTAGCACAGATACGCAGTATTTT.